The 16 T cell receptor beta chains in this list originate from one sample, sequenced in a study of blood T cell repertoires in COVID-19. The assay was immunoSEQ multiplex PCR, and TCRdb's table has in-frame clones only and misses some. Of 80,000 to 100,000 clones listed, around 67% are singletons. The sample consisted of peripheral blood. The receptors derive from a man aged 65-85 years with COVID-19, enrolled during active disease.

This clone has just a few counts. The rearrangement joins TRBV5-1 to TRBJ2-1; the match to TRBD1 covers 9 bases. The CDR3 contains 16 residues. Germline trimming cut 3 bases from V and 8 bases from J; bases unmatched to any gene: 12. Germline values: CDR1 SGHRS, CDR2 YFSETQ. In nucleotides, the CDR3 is TGCGCCAGCAGCTCAGGGACAGGGTCGGTTTTTGATGAGCAGTTCTTC. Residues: CASSSGTGSVFDEQFF.

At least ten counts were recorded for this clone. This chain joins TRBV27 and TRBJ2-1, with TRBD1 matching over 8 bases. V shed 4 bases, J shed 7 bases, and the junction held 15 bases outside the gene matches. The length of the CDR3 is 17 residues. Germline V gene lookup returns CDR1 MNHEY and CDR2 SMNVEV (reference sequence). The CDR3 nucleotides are TGTGCCAGCAGTTCACTACCGGGACAGGCAGCGAATAATGAGCAGTTCTTC. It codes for CASSSLPGQAANNEQFF.

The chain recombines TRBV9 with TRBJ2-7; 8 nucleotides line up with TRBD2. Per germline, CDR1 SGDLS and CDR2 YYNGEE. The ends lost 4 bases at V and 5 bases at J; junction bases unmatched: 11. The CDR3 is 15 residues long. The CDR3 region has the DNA TGTGCCAGCAGCCCGGGGGCTAGCGGGTGGAACGAGCAGTACTTC. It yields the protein CASSPGASGWNEQYF.

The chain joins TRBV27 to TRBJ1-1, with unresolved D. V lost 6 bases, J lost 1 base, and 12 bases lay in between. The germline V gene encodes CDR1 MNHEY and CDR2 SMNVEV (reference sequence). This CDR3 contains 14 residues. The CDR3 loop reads CASRASRWNTEAFF. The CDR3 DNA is TGTGCCAGCAGGGCCTCGAGGTGGAACACTGAAGCTTTCTTT.

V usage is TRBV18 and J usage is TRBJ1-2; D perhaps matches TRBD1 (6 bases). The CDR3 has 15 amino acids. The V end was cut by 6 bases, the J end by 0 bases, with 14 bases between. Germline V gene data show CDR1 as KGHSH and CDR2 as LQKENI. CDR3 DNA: TGTGCCAGCTCGCGCGACAGGTTGACTAACTATGGCTACACCTTC. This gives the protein CASSRDRLTNYGYTF.

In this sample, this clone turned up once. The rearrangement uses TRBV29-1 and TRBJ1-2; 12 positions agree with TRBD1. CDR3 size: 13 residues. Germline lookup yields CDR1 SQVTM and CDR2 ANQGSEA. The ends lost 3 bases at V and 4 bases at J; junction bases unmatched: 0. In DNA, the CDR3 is TGCAGCGTTGAGGGACAGGGGGCCTATGGCTACACCTTC. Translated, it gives CSVEGQGAYGYTF.

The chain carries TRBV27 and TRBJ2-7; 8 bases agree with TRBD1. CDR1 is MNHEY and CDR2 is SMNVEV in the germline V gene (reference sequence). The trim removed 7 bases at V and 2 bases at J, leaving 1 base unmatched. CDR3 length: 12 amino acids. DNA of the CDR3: TGTGCCAGCATGGGACAGGCCTACGAGCAGTACTTC. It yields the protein CASMGQAYEQYF.

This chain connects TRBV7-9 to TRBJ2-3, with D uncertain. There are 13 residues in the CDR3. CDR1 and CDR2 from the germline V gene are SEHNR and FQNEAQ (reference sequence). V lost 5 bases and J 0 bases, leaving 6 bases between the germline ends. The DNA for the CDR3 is TGTGCCAGCAGCCCCATCAGCACAGATACGCAGTATTTT. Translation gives CASSPISTDTQYF.

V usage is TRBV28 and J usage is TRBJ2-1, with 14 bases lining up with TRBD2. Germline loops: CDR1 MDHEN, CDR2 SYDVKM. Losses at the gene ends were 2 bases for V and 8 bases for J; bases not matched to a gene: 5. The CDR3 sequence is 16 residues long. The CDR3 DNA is TGTGCCAGCAGTTTAGTGACTAGCGGGAGGGTCCATGAGCAGTTCTTC. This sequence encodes CASSLVTSGRVHEQFF.

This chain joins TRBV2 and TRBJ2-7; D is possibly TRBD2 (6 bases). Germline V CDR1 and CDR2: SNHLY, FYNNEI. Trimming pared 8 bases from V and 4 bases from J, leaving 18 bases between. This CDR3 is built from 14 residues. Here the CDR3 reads CASGGKGPLYEQYF. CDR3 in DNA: TGTGCCAGCGGGGGGAAAGGACCCCTTTACGAGCAGTACTTC.

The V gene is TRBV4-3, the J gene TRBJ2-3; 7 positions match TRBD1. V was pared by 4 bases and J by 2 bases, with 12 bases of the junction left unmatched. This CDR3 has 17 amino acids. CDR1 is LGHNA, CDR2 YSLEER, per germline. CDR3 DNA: TGCGCCAGCAGCCCTCACCTTGGACAGGCCAACACAGATACGCAGTATTTT. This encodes CASSPHLGQANTDTQYF.

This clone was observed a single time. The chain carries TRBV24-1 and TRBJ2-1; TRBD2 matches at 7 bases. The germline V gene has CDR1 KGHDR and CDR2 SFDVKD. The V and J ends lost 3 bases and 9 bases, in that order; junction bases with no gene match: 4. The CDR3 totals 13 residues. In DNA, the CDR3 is TGTGCCACCAGTGATGCAGGACTAGTTGAGCAGTTCTTC. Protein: CATSDAGLVEQFF.

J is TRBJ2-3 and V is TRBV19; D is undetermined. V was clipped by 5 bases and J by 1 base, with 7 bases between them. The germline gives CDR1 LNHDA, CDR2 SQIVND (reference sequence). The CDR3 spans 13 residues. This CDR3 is CASSPPGTDTQYF. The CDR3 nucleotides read TGTGCCAGTAGTCCCCCAGGCACAGATACGCAGTATTTT.

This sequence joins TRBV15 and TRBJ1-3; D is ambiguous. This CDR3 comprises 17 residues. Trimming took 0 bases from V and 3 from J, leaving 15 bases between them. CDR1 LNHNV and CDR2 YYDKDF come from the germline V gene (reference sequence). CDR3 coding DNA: TGTGCCACCAGCAGAGATCGCCCGAGGGCCCGTGGAAACACCATATATTTT. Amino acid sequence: CATSRDRPRARGNTIYF. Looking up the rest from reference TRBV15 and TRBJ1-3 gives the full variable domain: DAMVIQNPRYQVTQFGKPVTLSCSQTLNHNVMYWYQQKSSQAPKLLFHYYDKDFNNEADTPDNFQSRRPNTSFCFLDIRSPGLGDTAMYLCATSRDRPRARGNTIYFGEGSWLTVV.

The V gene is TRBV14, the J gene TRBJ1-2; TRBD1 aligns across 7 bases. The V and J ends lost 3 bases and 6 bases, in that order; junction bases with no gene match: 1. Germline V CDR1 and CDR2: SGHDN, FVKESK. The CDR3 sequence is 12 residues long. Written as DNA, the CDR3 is TGTGCCAGCAGCCATGACAGGGATGGCTACACCTTC. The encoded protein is CASSHDRDGYTF.

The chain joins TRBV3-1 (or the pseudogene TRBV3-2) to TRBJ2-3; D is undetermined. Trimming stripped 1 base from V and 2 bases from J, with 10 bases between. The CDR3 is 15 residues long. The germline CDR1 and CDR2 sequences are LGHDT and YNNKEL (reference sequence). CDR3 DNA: TGTGCCAGCAGCCAAGCTGCGGAGCTCACAGATACGCAGTATTTT. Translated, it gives CASSQAAELTDTQYF.